A selection of T cell receptor beta chains follows, all from one sample in a study of T cells in Graves' hyperthyroidism and ophthalmopathy. One entry per CDR3 protein results from TCRdb running MiXCR on the multiplex PCR reads. The sample consists of approximately 600,000 distinct CDR3 sequences, over 11% of them appearing once. Material: blood. Receptors originate from a young woman with Graves' hyperthyroidism that later progressed to Graves' ophthalmopathy. Both conserved end residues are part of each CDR3. Fields, in order: J gene, clone size, V gene, D gene, CDR3 length, CDR3 protein, CDR3 DNA. The D gene is left open where the match is weak. Clone size appears in some rows only: once, few, many, or a class for an expanded clone.

J: TRBJ1-2
size: many
V: TRBV9
D: NA
length: 13
CDR3: CASSVDTDYGYTF
DNA: TGTGCCAGCAGCGTAGACACCGACTATGGCTACACCTTC

J: TRBJ1-5
size: many
V: TRBV6-2/TRBV6-3
D: NA
length: 18
CDR3: CASSDAVRVAYSNQPQHF
DNA: TGTGCCAGCAGTGACGCTGTGCGGGTGGCCTATAGCAATCAGCCCCAGCATTTT

J: TRBJ2-1
size: many
V: TRBV6-2/TRBV6-3
D: TRBD2
length: 18
CDR3: CASSTTSSGRDPYNEQFF
DNA: TGTGCCAGCAGTACTACTTCTAGCGGGAGAGACCCCTACAATGAGCAGTTCTTC

J: TRBJ1-3
size: few
V: TRBV12-3/TRBV12-4
D: NA
length: 16
CDR3: CASSSAFGHSGNTIYF
DNA: TGTGCCAGCAGCTCCGCCTTCGGGCACTCTGGAAACACCATATATTTT

J: TRBJ2-7
size: many
V: TRBV20-1
D: NA
length: 16
CDR3: CSADPVQRTTVYEQYF
DNA: TGCAGTGCCGACCCGGTCCAGCGAACAACTGTCTACGAGCAGTACTTC

J: TRBJ2-4
size: NA
V: TRBV29-1
D: NA
length: 15
CDR3: CSVVWGAVDKNIQYF
DNA: TGCAGCGTTGTTTGGGGGGCCGTGGACAAAAACATTCAGTACTTC

J: TRBJ1-5
size: many
V: TRBV28
D: NA
length: 14
CDR3: CASRPDSINQPQHF
DNA: TGTGCCAGCAGACCCGACAGTATTAATCAGCCCCAGCATTTT

J: TRBJ2-1
size: NA
V: TRBV9
D: NA
length: 13
CDR3: CASSVVSSSEQFF
DNA: TGTGCCAGCAGCGTAGTAAGTAGCTCAGAGCAGTTCTTC

J: TRBJ2-1
size: many
V: TRBV11-2
D: NA
length: 15
CDR3: CASSSVAVSYNEQFF
DNA: TGTGCCAGCAGCTCTGTAGCGGTCTCCTACAATGAGCAGTTCTTC

J: TRBJ2-5
size: many
V: TRBV28
D: TRBD1
length: 13
CDR3: CASIQGDQETQYF
DNA: TGTGCCAGTATACAGGGGGATCAAGAGACCCAGTACTTC